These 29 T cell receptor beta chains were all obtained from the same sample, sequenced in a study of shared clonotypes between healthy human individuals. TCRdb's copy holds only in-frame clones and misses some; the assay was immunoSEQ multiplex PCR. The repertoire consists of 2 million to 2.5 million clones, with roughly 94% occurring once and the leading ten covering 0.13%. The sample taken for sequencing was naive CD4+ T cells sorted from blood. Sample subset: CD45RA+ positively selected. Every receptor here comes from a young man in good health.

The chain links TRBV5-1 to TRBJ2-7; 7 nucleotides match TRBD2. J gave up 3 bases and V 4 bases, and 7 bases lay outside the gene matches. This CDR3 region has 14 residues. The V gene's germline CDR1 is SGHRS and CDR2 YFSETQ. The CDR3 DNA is TGCGCCAGCAGCCTGACGGGGGACTACTACGAGCAGTACTTC. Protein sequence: CASSLTGDYYEQYF. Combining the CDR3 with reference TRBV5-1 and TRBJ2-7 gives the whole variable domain KAGVTQTPRYLIKTRGQQVTLSCSPISGHRSVSWYQQTPGQGLQFLFEYFSETQRNKGNFPGRFSGRQFSNSRSEMNVSTLELGDSALYLCASSLTGDYYEQYFGPGTRLTVT.

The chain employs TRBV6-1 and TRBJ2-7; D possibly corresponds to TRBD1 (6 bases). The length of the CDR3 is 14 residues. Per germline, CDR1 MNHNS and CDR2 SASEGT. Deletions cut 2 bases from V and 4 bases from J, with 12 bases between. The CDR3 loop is CASSEQLGTYEQYF. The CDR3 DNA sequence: TGTGCCAGCAGTGAACAGCTTGGGACATACGAGCAGTACTTC.

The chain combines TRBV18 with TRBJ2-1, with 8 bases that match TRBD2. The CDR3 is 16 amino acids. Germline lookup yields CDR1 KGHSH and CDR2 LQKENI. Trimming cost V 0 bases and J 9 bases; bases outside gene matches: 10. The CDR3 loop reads CASSPPGLAVVSEQFF. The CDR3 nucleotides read TGTGCCAGCTCACCACCCGGACTAGCTGTCGTGAGTGAGCAGTTCTTC.

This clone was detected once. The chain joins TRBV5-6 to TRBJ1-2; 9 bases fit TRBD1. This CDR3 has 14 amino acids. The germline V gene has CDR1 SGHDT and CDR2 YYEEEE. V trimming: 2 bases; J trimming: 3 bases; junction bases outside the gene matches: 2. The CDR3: CASSFGDRDYGYTF. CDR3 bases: TGTGCCAGCAGCTTCGGGGACAGGGACTATGGCTACACCTTC. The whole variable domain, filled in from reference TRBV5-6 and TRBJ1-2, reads DAGVTQSPTHLIKTRGQQVTLRCSPKSGHDTVSWYQQALGQGPQFIFQYYEEEERQRGNFPDRFSGHQFPNYSSELNVNALLLGDSALYLCASSFGDRDYGYTFGSGTRLTVV.

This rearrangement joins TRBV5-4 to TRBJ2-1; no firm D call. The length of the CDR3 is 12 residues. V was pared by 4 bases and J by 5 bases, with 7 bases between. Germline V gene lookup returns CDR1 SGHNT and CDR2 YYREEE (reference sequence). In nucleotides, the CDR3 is TGTGCCAGCAGCGCCGTTAACAATGAGCAGTTCTTC. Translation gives CASSAVNNEQFF.

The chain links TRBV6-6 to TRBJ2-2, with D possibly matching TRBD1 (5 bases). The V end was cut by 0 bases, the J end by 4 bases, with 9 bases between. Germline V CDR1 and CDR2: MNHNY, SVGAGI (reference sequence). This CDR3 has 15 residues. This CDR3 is CASSYSGVPTGELFF. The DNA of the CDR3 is TGTGCCAGCAGTTACTCAGGGGTTCCCACCGGGGAGCTGTTTTTT.

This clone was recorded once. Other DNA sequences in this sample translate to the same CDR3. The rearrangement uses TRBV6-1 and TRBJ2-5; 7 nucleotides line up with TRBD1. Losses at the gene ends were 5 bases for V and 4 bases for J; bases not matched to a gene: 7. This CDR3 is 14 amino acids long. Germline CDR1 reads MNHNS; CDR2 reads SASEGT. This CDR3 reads CASSSGGLGETQYF. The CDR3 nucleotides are TGTGCCAGCAGTTCAGGGGGTTTAGGAGAGACCCAGTACTTC.

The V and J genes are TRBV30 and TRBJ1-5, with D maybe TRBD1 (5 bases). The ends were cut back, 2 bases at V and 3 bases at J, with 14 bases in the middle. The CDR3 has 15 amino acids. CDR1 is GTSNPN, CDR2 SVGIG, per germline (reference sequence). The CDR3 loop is CAWSTQTGYNQPQHF. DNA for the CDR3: TGTGCCTGGAGTACCCAAACAGGTTACAATCAGCCCCAGCATTTT.

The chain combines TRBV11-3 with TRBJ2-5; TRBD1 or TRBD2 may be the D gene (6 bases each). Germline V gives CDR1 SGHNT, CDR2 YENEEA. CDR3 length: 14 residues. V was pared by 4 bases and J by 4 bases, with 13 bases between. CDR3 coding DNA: TGTGCCAGCAGCTCGAGGGGGGAGGCAGAGACCCAGTACTTC. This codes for CASSSRGEAETQYF.

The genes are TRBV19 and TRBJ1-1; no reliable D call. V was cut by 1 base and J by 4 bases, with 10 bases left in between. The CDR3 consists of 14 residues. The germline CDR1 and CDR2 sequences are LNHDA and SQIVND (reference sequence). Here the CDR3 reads CASSIGQESTEAFF. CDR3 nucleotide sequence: TGTGCCAGTAGTATAGGGCAGGAGAGCACTGAAGCTTTCTTT.

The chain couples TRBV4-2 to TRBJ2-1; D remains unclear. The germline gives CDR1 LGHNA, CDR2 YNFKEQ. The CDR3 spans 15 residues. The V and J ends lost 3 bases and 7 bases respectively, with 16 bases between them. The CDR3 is CASSQASSERNEQFF. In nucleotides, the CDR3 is TGTGCCAGCAGCCAGGCCTCCTCGGAGAGGAATGAGCAGTTCTTC.

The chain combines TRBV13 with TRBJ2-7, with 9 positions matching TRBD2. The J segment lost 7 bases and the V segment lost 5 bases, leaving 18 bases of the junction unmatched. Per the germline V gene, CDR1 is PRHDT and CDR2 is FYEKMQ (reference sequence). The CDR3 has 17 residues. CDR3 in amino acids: CASSLRSLAGRLREQYF. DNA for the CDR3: TGTGCCAGCAGCCTTAGGTCTCTAGCGGGAAGATTACGGGAGCAGTACTTC.

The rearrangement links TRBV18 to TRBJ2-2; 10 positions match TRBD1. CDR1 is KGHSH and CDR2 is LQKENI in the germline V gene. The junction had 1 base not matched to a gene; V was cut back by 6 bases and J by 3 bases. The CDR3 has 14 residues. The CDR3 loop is CASSTGGDTGELFF. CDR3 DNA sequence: TGTGCCAGCTCGACAGGGGGCGACACCGGGGAGCTGTTTTTT.

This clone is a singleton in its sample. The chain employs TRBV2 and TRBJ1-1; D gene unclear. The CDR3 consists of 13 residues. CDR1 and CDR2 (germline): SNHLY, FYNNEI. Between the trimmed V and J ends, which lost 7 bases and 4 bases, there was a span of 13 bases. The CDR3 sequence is CASTLGVATEAFF. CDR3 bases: TGTGCCAGCACCCTGGGTGTTGCCACTGAAGCTTTCTTT.

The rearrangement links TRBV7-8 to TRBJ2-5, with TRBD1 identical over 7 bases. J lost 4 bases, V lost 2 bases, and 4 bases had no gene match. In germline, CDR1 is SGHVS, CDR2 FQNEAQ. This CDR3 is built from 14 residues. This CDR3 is CASSLQYRGETQYF. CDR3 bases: TGTGCCAGCAGCTTACAATACAGGGGAGAGACCCAGTACTTC.

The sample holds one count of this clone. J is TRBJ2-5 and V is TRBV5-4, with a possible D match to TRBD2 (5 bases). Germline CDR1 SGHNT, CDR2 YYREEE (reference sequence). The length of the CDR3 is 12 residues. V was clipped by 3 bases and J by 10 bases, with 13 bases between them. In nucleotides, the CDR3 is TGTGCCAGCAGCTCCTCTATCGAGGGCCAGTACTTC. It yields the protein CASSSSIEGQYF.

The DNA of the CDR3 is TGTGCCAGCAGCTTATTTCAGGGGAGTCAGCCCCAGCATTTT. It codes for CASSLFQGSQPQHF. The chain uses TRBV7-2 and TRBJ1-5; D perhaps matches TRBD1 (6 bases). The CDR3 spans 14 residues. Germline lookup yields CDR1 SGHTA and CDR2 FQGNSA. Trimming removed 2 bases at V and 6 bases at J, with 11 bases between.

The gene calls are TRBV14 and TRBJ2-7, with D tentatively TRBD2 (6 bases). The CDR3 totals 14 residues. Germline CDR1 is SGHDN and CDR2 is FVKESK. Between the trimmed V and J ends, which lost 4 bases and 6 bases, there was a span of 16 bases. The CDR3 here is CASSPRGRSSEQYF. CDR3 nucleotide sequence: TGTGCCAGCAGCCCCAGAGGGAGGAGTAGCGAGCAGTACTTC.

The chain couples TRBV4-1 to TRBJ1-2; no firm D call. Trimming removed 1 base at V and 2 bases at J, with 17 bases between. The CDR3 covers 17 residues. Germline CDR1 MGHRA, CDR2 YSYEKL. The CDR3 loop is CASSQGYRPRENYGYTF. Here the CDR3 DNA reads TGCGCCAGCAGCCAAGGCTACCGGCCTCGGGAAAACTATGGCTACACCTTC.

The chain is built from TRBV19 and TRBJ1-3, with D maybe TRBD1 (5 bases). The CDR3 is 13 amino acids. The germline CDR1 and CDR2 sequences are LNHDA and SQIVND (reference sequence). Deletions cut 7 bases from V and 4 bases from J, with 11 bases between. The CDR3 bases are TGTGCCAGTATAAACCGACAGGGAAACACCATATATTTT. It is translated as CASINRQGNTIYF.

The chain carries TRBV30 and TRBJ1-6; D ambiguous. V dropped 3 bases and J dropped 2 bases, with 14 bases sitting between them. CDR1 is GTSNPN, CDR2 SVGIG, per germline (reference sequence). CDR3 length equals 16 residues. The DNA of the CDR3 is TGTGCCTGGAGGTTATGGACTGACACCTATAATTCACCCCTCCACTTT. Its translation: CAWRLWTDTYNSPLHF.

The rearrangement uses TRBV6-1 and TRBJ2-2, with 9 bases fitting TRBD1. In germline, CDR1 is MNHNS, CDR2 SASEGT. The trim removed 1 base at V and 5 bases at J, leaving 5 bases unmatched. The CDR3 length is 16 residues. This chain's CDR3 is CASSEVGQGGTGELFF. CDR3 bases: TGTGCCAGCAGTGAAGTGGGACAGGGTGGGACCGGGGAGCTGTTTTTT.

CDR3 coding DNA: TGCGCCAGCAGCTTTTTGAAAGGACTAGGATTTTCAGATACGCAGTATTTT. It specifies CASSFLKGLGFSDTQYF. The chain joins TRBV5-1 to TRBJ2-3; 7 bases map to TRBD2. Germline CDR1 is SGHRS and CDR2 is YFSETQ. The CDR3 runs to 17 residues. The V and J ends lost 2 bases and 4 bases, in that order; junction bases with no gene match: 13.

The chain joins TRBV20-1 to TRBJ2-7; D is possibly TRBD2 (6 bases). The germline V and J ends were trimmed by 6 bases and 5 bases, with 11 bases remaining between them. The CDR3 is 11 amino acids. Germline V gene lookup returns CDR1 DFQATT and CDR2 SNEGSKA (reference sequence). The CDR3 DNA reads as TGCAGTGCCGAATGGGGGGACGAGCAGTACTTC. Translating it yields CSAEWGDEQYF.

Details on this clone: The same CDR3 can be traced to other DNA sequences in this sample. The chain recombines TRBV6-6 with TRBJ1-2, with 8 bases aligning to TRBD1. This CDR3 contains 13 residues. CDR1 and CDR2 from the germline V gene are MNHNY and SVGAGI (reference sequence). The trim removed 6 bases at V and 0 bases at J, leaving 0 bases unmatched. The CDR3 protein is CASRQGANYGYTF. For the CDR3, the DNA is TGTGCCAGCAGACAGGGGGCTAACTATGGCTACACCTTC.

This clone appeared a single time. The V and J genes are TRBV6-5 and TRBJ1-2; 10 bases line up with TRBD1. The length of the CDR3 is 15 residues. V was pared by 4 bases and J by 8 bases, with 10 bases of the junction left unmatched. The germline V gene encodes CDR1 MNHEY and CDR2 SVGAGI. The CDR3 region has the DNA TGTGCCAGCAGTTCCGCGGGACAGGGGAGAAGGGGCTACACCTTC. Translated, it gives CASSSAGQGRRGYTF.

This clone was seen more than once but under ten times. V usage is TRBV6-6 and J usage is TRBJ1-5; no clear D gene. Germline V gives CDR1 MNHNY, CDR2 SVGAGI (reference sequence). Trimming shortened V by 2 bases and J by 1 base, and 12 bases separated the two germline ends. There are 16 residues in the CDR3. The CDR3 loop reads CASSYPRTESNQPQHF. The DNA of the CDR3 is TGTGCCAGCAGTTACCCCAGGACTGAAAGCAATCAGCCCCAGCATTTT.

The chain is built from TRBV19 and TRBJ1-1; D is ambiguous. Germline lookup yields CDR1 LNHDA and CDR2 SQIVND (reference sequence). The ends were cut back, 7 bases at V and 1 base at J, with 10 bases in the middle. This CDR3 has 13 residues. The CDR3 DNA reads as TGTGCCAGTACCCGGAACAGGAACACTGAAGCTTTCTTT. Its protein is CASTRNRNTEAFF. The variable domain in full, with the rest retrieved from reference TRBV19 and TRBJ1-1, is DGGITQSPKYLFRKEGQNVTLSCEQNLNHDAMYWYRQDPGQGLRLIYYSQIVNDFQKGDIAEGYSVSREKKESFPLTVTSAQKNPTAFYLCASTRNRNTEAFFGQGTRLTVV.

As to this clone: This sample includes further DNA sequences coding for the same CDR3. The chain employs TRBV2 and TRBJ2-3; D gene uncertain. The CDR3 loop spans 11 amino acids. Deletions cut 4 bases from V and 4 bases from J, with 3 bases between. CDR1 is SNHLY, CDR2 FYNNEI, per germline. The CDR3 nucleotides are TGTGCCAGCAGTGTAGCAGATACGCAGTATTTT. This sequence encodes CASSVADTQYF.